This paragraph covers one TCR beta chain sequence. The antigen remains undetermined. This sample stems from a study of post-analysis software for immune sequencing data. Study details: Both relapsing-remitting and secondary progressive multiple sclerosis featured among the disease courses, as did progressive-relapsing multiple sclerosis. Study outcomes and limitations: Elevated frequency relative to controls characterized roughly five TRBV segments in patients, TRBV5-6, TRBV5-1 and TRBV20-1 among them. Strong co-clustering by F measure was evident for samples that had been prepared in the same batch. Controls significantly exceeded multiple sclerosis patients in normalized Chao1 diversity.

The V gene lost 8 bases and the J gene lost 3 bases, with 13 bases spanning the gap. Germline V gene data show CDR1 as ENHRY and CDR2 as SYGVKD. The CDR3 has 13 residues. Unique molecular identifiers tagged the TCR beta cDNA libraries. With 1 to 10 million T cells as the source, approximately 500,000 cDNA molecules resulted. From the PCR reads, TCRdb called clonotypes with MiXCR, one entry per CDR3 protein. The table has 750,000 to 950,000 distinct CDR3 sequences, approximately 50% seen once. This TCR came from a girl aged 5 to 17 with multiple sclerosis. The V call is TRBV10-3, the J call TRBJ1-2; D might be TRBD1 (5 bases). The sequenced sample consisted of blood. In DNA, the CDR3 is TGTGCCATCGGAAAAGGGGTTGACTATGGCTACACCTTC. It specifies CAIGKGVDYGYTF.